A single sample is the source of the 23 T cell receptor beta chains below, sequenced in a study of identifying expanded T cells in peripheral blood. Clones were sequenced by immunoSEQ multiplex PCR, and TCRdb holds only the in-frame ones, with some missing. The sample includes tens of thousands of clones, around 88% seen only once; the top ten take under 4.5%. The source material was blood. The receptors were sampled from a person aged 18-70 years in good health.

V gene TRBV27 combines with J gene TRBJ2-2; the match to TRBD2 covers 12 bases. Germline trimming cut 2 bases from V and 5 bases from J; bases unmatched to any gene: 9. In germline, CDR1 is MNHEY, CDR2 SMNVEV (reference sequence). The CDR3 contains 18 residues. The CDR3 sequence: CASSLLGLAGTQTGELFF. CDR3 bases: TGTGCCAGCAGTTTACTGGGACTAGCGGGTACTCAGACCGGGGAGCTGTTTTTT.

The chain combines TRBV27 with TRBJ2-5; 8 nucleotides line up with TRBD2. CDR3 length: 12 amino acids. The germline CDR1 and CDR2 sequences are MNHEY and SMNVEV (reference sequence). V lost 4 bases to trimming and J lost 11 bases; unmatched junction nucleotides: 6. The CDR3 loop reads CASSSPGGEQYF. Here the CDR3 DNA reads TGTGCCAGCAGTTCACCGGGAGGGGAGCAGTACTTC.

This chain uses TRBV5-4 with TRBJ2-7, with 7 bases fitting TRBD2. J gave up 3 bases and V 4 bases, and 16 bases lay outside the gene matches. This CDR3 has 17 amino acids. Germline CDR1 reads SGHNT; CDR2 reads YYREEE (reference sequence). As DNA, the CDR3 is TGTGCCAGCAGCCAAGATTTCGGGGAGGGGAGGTTCTACGAGCAGTACTTC. Protein: CASSQDFGEGRFYEQYF.

The chain employs TRBV7-8 and TRBJ1-4; a weak D match, TRBD1 (6 bases). Looked up from germline, CDR1 is SGHVS and CDR2 is FQNEAQ. CDR3 length: 17 residues. V lost 5 bases and J 6 bases, leaving 22 bases between the germline ends. CDR3 protein: CASSPRVVGALDEKLFF. The CDR3 DNA reads as TGTGCCAGCAGCCCTCGAGTTGTGGGGGCGTTAGATGAAAAACTGTTTTTT. The entire variable domain, with the rest obtained from reference TRBV7-8 and TRBJ1-4, is as follows: GAGVSQSPRYKVAKRGQDVALRCDPISGHVSLFWYQQALGQGPEFLTYFQNEAQLDKSGLPSDRFFAERPEGSVSTLKIQRTQQEDSAVYLCASSPRVVGALDEKLFFGSGTQLSVL.

The gene calls are TRBV14 and TRBJ2-7; D unresolved. V shed 4 bases and J shed 5 bases, with 12 bases lying between them. The CDR3 length is 13 residues. The germline V gene has CDR1 SGHDN and CDR2 FVKESK. This CDR3 is CASSLLYTNEQYF. DNA of the CDR3: TGTGCCAGCAGCCTACTATACACCAACGAGCAGTACTTC.

This chain links TRBV5-1 with TRBJ2-5; the match to TRBD1 covers 10 bases. The V gene end was trimmed by 4 bases and the J gene end by 5 bases; junction bases not matched to a gene: 5. The CDR3 contains 14 residues. The V gene's germline CDR1 is SGHRS and CDR2 YFSETQ. DNA of the CDR3: TGCGCCAGCAGCCCTAGGACAGGGGGGGAGACCCAGTACTTC. Amino acids: CASSPRTGGETQYF.

The chain combines TRBV9 with TRBJ2-3; 16 bases align to TRBD2. The V gene end was trimmed by 4 bases and the J gene end by 3 bases; junction bases not matched to a gene: 5. CDR3 length equals 17 residues. Germline loops: CDR1 SGDLS, CDR2 YYNGEE. CDR3 in DNA: TGTGCCAGCAGCCCGGGGACTAGCGGGAGGGTGACAGATACGCAGTATTTT. It encodes CASSPGTSGRVTDTQYF. Based on the CDR3 plus reference TRBV9 and TRBJ2-3, the full variable domain is DSGVTQTPKHLITATGQRVTLRCSPRSGDLSVYWYQQSLDQGLQFLIQYYNGEERAKGNILERFSAQQFPDLHSELNLSSLELGDSALYFCASSPGTSGRVTDTQYFGPGTRLTVL.

This chain uses TRBV15 with TRBJ2-2; possibly TRBD2 for D (5 bases). The CDR3 loop spans 14 amino acids. Germline V gene lookup returns CDR1 LNHNV and CDR2 YYDKDF (reference sequence). V lost 2 bases and J lost 5, with 9 bases in between. This CDR3 is CATSRTSFTGELFF. CDR3 bases: TGTGCCACCAGCAGAACTAGTTTTACCGGGGAGCTGTTTTTT.

The V call is TRBV5-1, the J call TRBJ2-2; D is possibly TRBD1 (6 bases). The V end was cut by 4 bases, the J end by 5 bases, with 12 bases between. The CDR3 has 14 amino acids. Germline V gives CDR1 SGHRS, CDR2 YFSETQ. The CDR3 here is CASSMGQGTGELFF. Here the CDR3 DNA reads TGCGCCAGCAGCATGGGACAAGGGACCGGGGAGCTGTTTTTT.

The V gene is TRBV2, the J gene TRBJ2-7, with 9 bases matching TRBD1. Germline V gives CDR1 SNHLY, CDR2 FYNNEI. The CDR3 runs to 14 residues. With V trimmed by 6 bases and J by 1 base, 4 bases remained unmatched. The CDR3 coding sequence is TGTGCCAGCAGGGGGACAGGGATATCCTACGAGCAGTACTTC. It translates to CASRGTGISYEQYF.

The chain uses TRBV27 and TRBJ1-4; D gene uncertain. The germline V gene encodes CDR1 MNHEY and CDR2 SMNVEV (reference sequence). This CDR3 contains 15 residues. The germline V and J ends were trimmed by 5 bases and 0 bases, with 10 bases remaining between them. CDR3 in DNA: TGTGCCAGCAGTATCATTGGTGCAACTAATGAAAAACTGTTTTTT. This sequence encodes CASSIIGATNEKLFF.

The V gene is TRBV7-2, the J gene TRBJ1-2; weak D call: TRBD1 (5 bases). This CDR3 is 14 amino acids long. Per germline, CDR1 SGHTA and CDR2 FQGNSA. V was clipped by 5 bases and J by 7 bases, with 17 bases between them. The CDR3 nucleotides are TGTGCCAGCAGCCTAGGACTTGACAGCCGTGGCTACACCTTC. It encodes CASSLGLDSRGYTF.

The CDR3, as DNA: TGTGCCAGTACCAGAGTGGGGGGCATTATCAATCAGCCCCAGCATTTT. As protein: CASTRVGGIINQPQHF. This chain uses TRBV19 with TRBJ1-5; TRBD1 might be the D (6 bases). The germline gives CDR1 LNHDA, CDR2 SQIVND (reference sequence). The V end was cut by 7 bases, the J end by 3 bases, with 19 bases between. The CDR3 sequence is 16 residues long.

V usage is TRBV30 and J usage is TRBJ2-3; 10 bases match TRBD2. The germline CDR1 and CDR2 sequences are GTSNPN and SVGIG (reference sequence). The CDR3 is 15 amino acids. V was pared by 3 bases and J by 5 bases, with 8 bases of the junction left unmatched. CDR3 sequence: CAWRTLAGEVDTQYF. In DNA form, the CDR3 reads TGTGCCTGGAGAACCCTAGCGGGAGAAGTAGATACGCAGTATTTT.

The rearrangement uses TRBV4-2 and TRBJ2-5; weak D call: TRBD2 (6 bases). CDR3 length equals 19 residues. Germline CDR1 is LGHNA and CDR2 is YNFKEQ. Trimming removed 6 bases at V and 3 bases at J, with 29 bases between. This CDR3 reads CASSGVEGPISRQKETQYF. CDR3 bases: TGTGCCAGCAGTGGTGTGGAGGGACCAATATCGAGACAAAAAGAGACCCAGTACTTC.

The chain is built from TRBV10-2 and TRBJ2-1, with 12 bases lining up with TRBD2. In germline, CDR1 is WSHSY, CDR2 SAAADI. Trimming at V came to 0 bases and at J to 3 bases, leaving 6 bases not matched to a gene. The CDR3 runs to 18 residues. CDR3 sequence (DNA): TGCGCCAGCAGTGAGTCACTAGCGGGGGGCTTGTTCTACAATGAGCAGTTCTTC. Translation gives CASSESLAGGLFYNEQFF.

The chain employs TRBV6-5 and TRBJ2-7, with D possibly matching TRBD1 (5 bases). The V end was cut by 5 bases, the J end by 1 base, with 15 bases between. Per the germline V gene, CDR1 is MNHEY and CDR2 is SVGAGI. This CDR3 region has 15 residues. DNA of the CDR3: TGTGCCAGCAGTCTCTCCCCTGACAGTTCCTACGAGCAGTACTTC. Translated, it gives CASSLSPDSSYEQYF.

J is TRBJ2-5 and V is TRBV11-2; 7 positions agree with TRBD2. The germline V gene has CDR1 SGHAT and CDR2 FQNNGV. The ends lost 0 bases at V and 5 bases at J; junction bases unmatched: 9. The CDR3 spans 16 residues. CDR3 sequence: CASSLDLRGGSETQYF. CDR3 DNA: TGTGCCAGCAGCTTAGATCTTCGGGGAGGGTCGGAGACCCAGTACTTC.

In its sample, this clone was seen a few times. The rearrangement joins TRBV10-1 to TRBJ2-2; TRBD1 might be the D (6 bases). Trimming removed 6 bases at V and 0 bases at J, with 11 bases between. There are 15 residues in the CDR3. CDR1 is WNHNN, CDR2 SYGVQD, per germline (reference sequence). The CDR3 is CASRGGGPNTGELFF. In nucleotides, the CDR3 is TGCGCCAGCAGGGGTGGGGGCCCGAACACCGGGGAGCTGTTTTTT.

V gene TRBV7-9 combines with J gene TRBJ1-2; 10 bases match TRBD1. Germline CDR1 reads SEHNR; CDR2 reads FQNEAQ (reference sequence). This CDR3 is built from 14 residues. V lost 5 bases, J lost 7 bases, and 7 bases stayed unmatched. This chain's CDR3 is CASSGKTGGGGYTF. Here the CDR3 DNA reads TGTGCCAGCAGCGGGAAGACAGGGGGCGGTGGCTACACCTTC.

The CDR3 loop reads CASSILAASTDTQYF. DNA of the CDR3: TGTGCCAGTAGTATCCTAGCGGCTAGCACAGATACGCAGTATTTT. J is TRBJ2-3 and V is TRBV19; 7 bases fit TRBD2. CDR1 and CDR2 (germline): LNHDA, SQIVND (reference sequence). The CDR3 runs 15 residues. J lost 0 bases, V lost 3 bases, and 3 bases had no gene match.

As for this clone: The junction shows a germline mismatch at one end, possibly a read error. V and J are TRBV5-1 and TRBJ2-5; 7 bases match TRBD2. Germline values: CDR1 SGHRS, CDR2 YFSETQ. CDR3 length: 14 amino acids. The CDR3 loop reads CASNLELAEETQYF. The CDR3 nucleotides read TGCGCCAGCAACTTGGAGCTAGCGGAGGAGACCCAGTACTTC.

V is TRBV6-1 and J is TRBJ2-3; 9 bases are a match to TRBD1. V shed 3 bases, J shed 4 bases, and the junction held 5 bases outside the gene matches. This CDR3 spans 15 amino acids. Germline lookup yields CDR1 MNHNS and CDR2 SASEGT. This chain's CDR3 is CASSENTGGADTQYF. DNA for the CDR3: TGTGCCAGCAGTGAGAACACAGGGGGCGCAGATACGCAGTATTTT.